This paragraph covers one T cell receptor beta chain sequence. The antigen remains undetermined. TCRdb redid the calling of the 5' RACE reads with MiXCR, one entry per CDR3 protein. Here the sample spans over 600,000 distinct CDR3 sequences, around 20% being singletons. The CDR3 sequence is 13 residues long. Germline V CDR1 and CDR2: ENHRY, SYGVKD. V dropped 4 bases and J dropped 5 bases, with 9 bases sitting between them. The sample comes from a study of identical twins. Findings of the study overall: Fewer insertions were carried by abundant cord blood beta clonotypes, but none was seen in memory repertoires.

These data are also associated with another study on T cells expressing NK-cell markers.

The sample taken for sequencing was PBMCs. This chain links TRBV10-3 with TRBJ2-1, with D unclear. This receptor was taken from a woman under 30 in good health. The CDR3 DNA reads as TGTGCCATCAGTGGGCTTCTAAACAATGAGCAGTTCTTC. Translated, it gives CAISGLLNNEQFF.